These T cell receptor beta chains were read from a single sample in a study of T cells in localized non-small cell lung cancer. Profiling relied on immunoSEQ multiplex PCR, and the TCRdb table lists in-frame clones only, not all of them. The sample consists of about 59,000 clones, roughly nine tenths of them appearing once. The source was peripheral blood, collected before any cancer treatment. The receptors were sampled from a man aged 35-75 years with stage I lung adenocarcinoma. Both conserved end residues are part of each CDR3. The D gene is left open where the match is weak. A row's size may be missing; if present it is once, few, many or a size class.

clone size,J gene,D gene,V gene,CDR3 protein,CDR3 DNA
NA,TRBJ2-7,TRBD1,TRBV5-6,CASTPGQGAYEQYF,TGTGCCAGCACCCCGGGACAGGGGGCCTACGAGCAGTACTTC
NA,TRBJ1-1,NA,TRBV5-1,CASSFSNLGSFSALNTEAFF,TGCGCCAGCAGTTTTTCTAACCTGGGGTCATTTTCAGCGCTGAACACTGAAGCTTTCTTT
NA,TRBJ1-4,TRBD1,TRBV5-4,CASSKQGRGTNEKLFF,TGTGCCAGCAGCAAACAGGGGCGGGGAACTAATGAAAAACTGTTTTTT
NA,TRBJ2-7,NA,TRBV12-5,CASGFGSYEQYF,TGTGCTAGTGGTTTTGGCTCCTACGAGCAGTACTTC
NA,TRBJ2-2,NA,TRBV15,CATSRGWENTGELFF,TGTGCCACCAGCAGGGGTTGGGAGAACACCGGGGAGCTGTTTTTT
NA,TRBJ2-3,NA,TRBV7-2,CASSLGARSDTQYF,TGTGCCAGCAGCTTAGGAGCCAGGTCGGATACGCAGTATTTT
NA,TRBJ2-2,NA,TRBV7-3,CASSGGTAPGELFF,TGTGCCAGCAGCGGGGGGACAGCTCCCGGGGAGCTGTTTTTT
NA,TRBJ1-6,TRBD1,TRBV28,CASTLGGQGISPLHF,TGTGCCAGCACCCTTGGGGGACAGGGGATTTCACCCCTCCACTTT
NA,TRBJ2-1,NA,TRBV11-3,CASSGLNGEQFF,TGTGCCAGCTCAGGGCTTAATGGTGAGCAGTTCTTC
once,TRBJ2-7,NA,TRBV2,CASSWTISYEQYF,TGTGCCAGCAGTTGGACCATCTCCTACGAGCAGTACTTC
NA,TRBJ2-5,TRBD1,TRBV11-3,CASSLGGQGGETQYF,TGTGCCAGCAGCTTAGGGGGACAGGGGGGAGAGACCCAGTACTTC
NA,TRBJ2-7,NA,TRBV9,CASSVGSGFSYEQYF,TGTGCCAGCAGCGTAGGAAGCGGGTTCTCCTACGAGCAGTACTTC
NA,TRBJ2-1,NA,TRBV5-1,CASSLTVGSSYNEQFF,TGCGCCAGCAGCTTAACGGTGGGAAGCTCCTACAATGAGCAGTTCTTC
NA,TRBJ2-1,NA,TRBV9,CASSPGFEEQFF,TGTGCCAGCAGCCCGGGCTTTGAGGAGCAGTTCTTC
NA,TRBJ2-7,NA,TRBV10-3,CAISESLGRTSYEQYF,TGTGCCATCAGTGAGTCCCTGGGCAGGACGTCCTACGAGCAGTACTTC
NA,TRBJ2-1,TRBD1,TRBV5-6,CASSRIQGASDEQFF,TGTGCCAGCAGCAGAATACAGGGGGCGTCGGATGAGCAGTTCTTC
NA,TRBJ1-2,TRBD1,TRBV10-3,CAISEPLDREGYTF,TGTGCCATCAGTGAGCCCCTGGACAGGGAAGGCTACACCTTC
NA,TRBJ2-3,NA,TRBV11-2,CASSADWLGTPRSTDTQYF,TGTGCCAGCAGCGCGGACTGGCTCGGGACACCGCGGAGCACAGATACGCAGTATTTT
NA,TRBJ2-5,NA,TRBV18,CASSPPAQTETQYF,TGTGCCAGCTCACCACCCGCACAGACGGAGACCCAGTACTTC
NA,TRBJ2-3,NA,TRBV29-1,CSVRAGSPTDTQYF,TGCAGCGTGAGGGCGGGTAGCCCCACAGATACGCAGTATTTT
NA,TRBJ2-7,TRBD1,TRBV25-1,CASHSAGGLDEQYF,TGTGCCAGCCACAGTGCAGGGGGTCTCGACGAGCAGTACTTC
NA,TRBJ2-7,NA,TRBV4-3,CASSQGRGGYEQYF,TGCGCCAGCAGCCAAGGAAGGGGGGGCTACGAGCAGTACTTC
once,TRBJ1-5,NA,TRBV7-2,CASSLFVIQPIYNQPQHF,TGTGCCAGCAGCTTATTCGTAATACAGCCTATCTACAATCAGCCCCAGCATTTT
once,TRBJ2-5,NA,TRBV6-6,CASSSGLGRQETQYF,TGTGCCAGCAGCTCAGGGTTGGGGAGACAAGAGACCCAGTACTTC
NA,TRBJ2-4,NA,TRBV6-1,CASSGDGQPIQYF,TGTGCCAGCAGTGGCGACGGACAGCCCATTCAGTACTTC